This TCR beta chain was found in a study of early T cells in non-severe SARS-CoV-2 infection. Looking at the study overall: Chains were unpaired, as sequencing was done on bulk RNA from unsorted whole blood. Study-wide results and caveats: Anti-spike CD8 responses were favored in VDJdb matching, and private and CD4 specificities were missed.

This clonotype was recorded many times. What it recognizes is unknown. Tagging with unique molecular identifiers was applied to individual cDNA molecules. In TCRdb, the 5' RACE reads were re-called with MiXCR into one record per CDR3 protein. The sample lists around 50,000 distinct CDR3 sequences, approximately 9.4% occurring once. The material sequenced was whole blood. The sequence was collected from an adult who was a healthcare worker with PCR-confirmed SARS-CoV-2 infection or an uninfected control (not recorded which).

In DNA, the CDR3 is TGTGCCAGCAGCTTAGGACTAGCGGGACCCTACAATGAGCAGTTCTTC. This translates into CASSLGLAGPYNEQFF. J is TRBJ2-1 and V is TRBV7-9; TRBD2 matches 11 bases. This CDR3 region has 16 residues. CDR1 and CDR2 from the germline V gene are SEHNR and FQNEAQ (reference sequence). The trim removed 1 base at V and 2 bases at J, leaving 1 base unmatched.